This TCR beta chain was identified during a study of T cells in localized non-small cell lung cancer. Findings and limits, study-wide: For the top 100 tumor clones, a median about 50 also appeared in adjacent lung. Sequence data derive from only one tumor region, so heterogeneity remains possible.

This CDR3 comprises 13 residues. V was clipped by 2 bases and J by 5 bases, with 7 bases between them. Germline lookup yields CDR1 KGHSH and CDR2 LQKENI. TCRdb keeps only in-frame clones here, not all; method: immunoSEQ multiplex PCR. The data contain 15,000 or so clones, 70% to 90% of them singletons. Details on this clone: Antigen specificity is unknown.

This material consisted of peripheral blood, taken before any cancer treatment. The rearrangement joins TRBV18 to TRBJ2-1; D uncertain. The sequence came from a male donor aged 60 or older with stage I lung adenocarcinoma. The CDR3 nucleotides read TGTGCCAGCTCACCAAGGGAAGACAATGAGCAGTTCTTC. Amino acid sequence: CASSPREDNEQFF.